This TCR beta chain is drawn from a study of shared clonotypes between healthy human individuals. Across the study: CD4 naive and memory got three plates each, CD8 naive two, CD8 memory one.

Per germline, CDR1 KGHSH and CDR2 LQKENI. V lost 0 bases, J lost 3 bases, and 4 bases lay in between. The CDR3 is 13 amino acids. TCRdb's table, derived via immunoSEQ multiplex PCR, lists solely in-frame clones and lacks some. The sample holds about 2.4 million clones; approximately 94% are singletons and the top ten take about 0.34%. As for this clone: The same CDR3 can be traced to other DNA sequences in this sample.

Every donor, a Caucasian adult, lived in Nashville, Tennessee. Sequenced material: naive CD4+ T cells from PBMCs. Indicated subset: CD45RA+ positively selected. This receptor was taken from a man aged 18 to 29 in good health. Some clones in this sample may be carry-over from other donors' samples. The chain uses TRBV18 and TRBJ2-3, with unresolved D. DNA for the CDR3: TGTGCCAGCTCACCACCGATGACAGATACGCAGTATTTT. It codes for CASSPPMTDTQYF.